Sequencing of this T cell receptor (beta chain) was carried out in a study of blood T cells in healthy people across ages. Study outcomes and limitations: Diversity of TCR beta per million T cells declined in a roughly linear way with age.

The CDR3 has 13 amino acids. Trimming left V 6 bases short and J 2 bases short, with 11 bases between. Per germline, CDR1 MNHEY and CDR2 SMNVEV (reference sequence). Next came a second PCR, run for about 7 to 12 cycles, which used a sample-barcoded 5' primer along with a J-beta primer mix. Each cDNA molecule, via a template-switch adaptor with 12 random nucleotides, was tagged. TCRdb re-analysed the 5' RACE reads in MiXCR, keeping a single row per CDR3 protein. This table holds about 780,000 distinct CDR3 sequences, around half found once. Each sample provided at least 5 micrograms of extracted total RNA. Of note for this clonotype: Its antigen is undetermined.

The rearrangement links TRBV27 to TRBJ2-7, with no clear D. Sequenced: blood. The receptor was derived from a man older than 75 in good health. The CDR3 protein is CASRARSAYEQYF. DNA of the CDR3: TGTGCCAGCAGGGCTAGATCAGCCTACGAGCAGTACTTC.